This record concerns one TCR beta chain sequence. Other DNA sequences of this sample code for an identical CDR3. Data came from immunoSEQ multiplex PCR; TCRdb stores just in-frame clones and leaves some out. The data contain some 76,000 clones, nearly 90% of them singletons. This record belongs to a study of control samples from healthy donors and cancer patients. The CDR3 consists of 13 residues. Germline loops: CDR1 KGHSH, CDR2 LQKENI. With V trimmed by 2 bases and J by 3 bases, 0 bases remained unmatched. The clonotype originates from a man aged 55 to 70 with lung cancer. The chain carries TRBV18 and TRBJ2-5, with 7 bases aligning to TRBD2. Sequencing was performed on PBMCs. The CDR3 spells CASSPSGEETQYF. CDR3 DNA sequence: TGTGCCAGCTCACCAAGCGGGGAAGAGACCCAGTACTTC.